The T cell receptor (beta chain) under discussion was sequenced for a study of T cell responses to AZD1222 COVID-19 vaccine. Study-wide findings and caveats: Recipients of two AZD1222 doses showed rising Spike-specific TCR breadth and depth.

Libraries were prepared by immunoSEQ multiplex PCR; TCRdb keeps only in-frame clonotypes and omits some of them. The sample lists 90,000 to 100,000 clones, about 88% occurring once. Regarding this clone: Its antigen is unidentified.

The germline gives CDR1 SGHNT, CDR2 YENEEA. There are 13 residues in the CDR3. Trimming cost V 0 bases and J 8 bases, with 9 bases left between them. The sequence came from an adult in good health. The rearrangement uses TRBV11-3 and TRBJ2-3, with D hard to call. The source material was peripheral blood, sampled on day 0 of AZD1222 vaccination. The CDR3 DNA reads as TGTGCCAGCAGCTTAGATCCGTCTCTTACGCAGTATTTT. Protein: CASSLDPSLTQYF.